These 27 T cell receptor beta chains were all obtained from the same sample, sequenced in a study of T cell responses to AZD1222 COVID-19 vaccine. Assay used: immunoSEQ multiplex PCR; TCRdb lists only in-frame clones, some missing. Here the sample spans some 130,000 clones, 88% being singletons. The sequencing here drew on peripheral blood, taken on day 0 of AZD1222 vaccination. These receptors all come from an adult in good health.

This clone was detected a few times. V and J are TRBV5-6 and TRBJ1-2; the D is unclear. Per germline, CDR1 SGHDT and CDR2 YYEEEE. The CDR3 runs 12 residues. Trimming pared 0 bases from V and 5 bases from J, leaving 5 bases between. The CDR3, as DNA: TGTGCCAGCAGCTTGGAATGGTATGGCTACACCTTC. This codes for CASSLEWYGYTF.

This chain uses TRBV7-8 with TRBJ1-1, with 8 bases lining up with TRBD1. Germline lookup yields CDR1 SGHVS and CDR2 FQNEAQ. The ends lost 2 bases at V and 1 base at J; junction bases unmatched: 3. The CDR3 length is 15 residues. The CDR3 DNA reads TGTGCCAGCAGCTTATTCCAGGGGGCGAACACTGAAGCTTTCTTT. Residues: CASSLFQGANTEAFF.

This clone is a singleton in its sample. The V and J genes are TRBV9 and TRBJ2-1; TRBD1 agrees at 7 bases. J gave up 4 bases and V 5 bases, and 9 bases lay outside the gene matches. The CDR3 extends over 15 amino acids. The germline V gene encodes CDR1 SGDLS and CDR2 YYNGEE. The CDR3 coding sequence is TGTGCCAGCAGTTTTTCCGGGACAGTTTACAATGAGCAGTTCTTC. Its protein product is CASSFSGTVYNEQFF.

This chain joins TRBV9 and TRBJ2-6; TRBD2 agrees at 9 bases. The V and J ends lost 0 bases and 3 bases, in that order; junction bases with no gene match: 4. The CDR3 spans 17 residues. Germline CDR1 SGDLS, CDR2 YYNGEE. CDR3 sequence reads: CASSVGGRADGANVLTF. CDR3 nucleotides: TGTGCCAGCAGCGTAGGCGGGAGGGCCGATGGGGCCAACGTCCTGACTTTC.

The chain combines TRBV5-8 with TRBJ2-5; TRBD2 matches at 15 bases. CDR3 length: 16 amino acids. Germline V lookup: CDR1 SGHTS, CDR2 YDEGEE. The V gene end was trimmed by 4 bases and the J gene end by 5 bases; junction bases not matched to a gene: 6. CDR3 sequence reads: CASSNGLAGGRETQYF. DNA of the CDR3: TGTGCCAGCAGCAACGGACTAGCGGGAGGGCGTGAGACCCAGTACTTC.

V and J are TRBV29-1 and TRBJ1-5; weak D call: TRBD1 (5 bases). This CDR3 is 14 amino acids long. Germline loops: CDR1 SQVTM, CDR2 ANQGSEA. Trimming pared 6 bases from V and 5 bases from J, leaving 17 bases between. CDR3 coding DNA: TGCAGCGTAGTGAAGTCCGGGACCTATCAGCCCCAGCATTTT. Its translation: CSVVKSGTYQPQHF. The full variable domain, its missing parts supplied by reference TRBV29-1 and TRBJ1-5, is SAVISQKPSRDICQRGTSLTIQCQVDSQVTMMFWYRQQPGQSLTLIATANQGSEATYESGFVIDKFPISRPNLTFSTLTVSNMSPEDSSIYLCSVVKSGTYQPQHFGDGTRLSIL.

This clone was observed a single time. This sequence joins TRBV5-1 and TRBJ2-5, with TRBD2 matching 13 bases. Germline V lookup: CDR1 SGHRS, CDR2 YFSETQ. Unmatched junction bases numbered 13, after V lost 6 bases and J lost 5 bases. The CDR3 spans 17 residues. CDR3 residues: CASTPTGTSGVGETQYF. The CDR3 nucleotides are TGCGCCAGCACGCCCACCGGGACTAGCGGGGTTGGGGAGACCCAGTACTTC.

V usage is TRBV12-5 and J usage is TRBJ1-1, with D hard to call. The V end lost 4 bases, the J end lost 0 bases, and 6 bases lay between the germline ends. CDR1 is LGHNT, CDR2 FRNRAP, per germline. The CDR3 totals 13 residues. The CDR3 reads CASGSELNTEAFF. The CDR3 bases are TGTGCTAGTGGTTCCGAGTTGAACACTGAAGCTTTCTTT.

This sequence joins TRBV7-6 and TRBJ2-3, with 11 positions matching TRBD2. This CDR3 comprises 17 residues. V was pared by 4 bases and J by 3 bases, with 9 bases of the junction left unmatched. Germline-derived CDR1 and CDR2 are SGHVS and FNYEAQ. The CDR3 sequence is CASSSPPGTSGTDTQYF. CDR3 DNA sequence: TGTGCCAGCAGCTCTCCCCCCGGGACTAGCGGTACAGATACGCAGTATTTT.

The chain has TRBV5-5 and TRBJ2-7, with 12 bases identical to TRBD2. The CDR3 loop spans 18 amino acids. Germline V gene sequence: CDR1 SGHKS, CDR2 YYEKEE (reference sequence). Losses at the gene ends were 4 bases for V and 8 bases for J; bases not matched to a gene: 19. This CDR3 reads CASSPRPDTGLAGNQQYF. DNA of the CDR3: TGTGCCAGCAGCCCGAGACCCGATACAGGACTAGCGGGAAATCAGCAGTACTTC.

This clone came up once. The chain employs TRBV14 and TRBJ2-1; 9 nucleotides agree with TRBD1. The germline V gene encodes CDR1 SGHDN and CDR2 FVKESK. The CDR3 has 15 amino acids. Trimming cost V 4 bases and J 4 bases; bases outside gene matches: 5. CDR3 in amino acids: CASSLRDRDYNEQFF. CDR3 nucleotides: TGTGCCAGCAGCCTCCGGGACAGGGATTACAATGAGCAGTTCTTC. Using reference TRBV14 and TRBJ2-1 for the parts outside the CDR3, the full variable domain is EAGVTQFPSHSVIEKGQTVTLRCDPISGHDNLYWYRRVMGKEIKFLLHFVKESKQDESGMPNNRFLAERTGGTYSTLKVQPAELEDSGVYFCASSLRDRDYNEQFFGPGTRLTVL.

This clone has only a few counts. V is TRBV11-2 and J is TRBJ2-2; D ambiguous. V dropped 7 bases and J dropped 2 bases, with 11 bases sitting between them. The CDR3 extends over 14 amino acids. The germline V gene has CDR1 SGHAT and CDR2 FQNNGV. CDR3 in DNA: TGTGCCAGCAACCCGGGTCCAAACACCGGGGAGCTGTTTTTT. Translating it yields CASNPGPNTGELFF.

The V call is TRBV6-4, the J call TRBJ2-1; 10 positions agree with TRBD1. Germline V lookup: CDR1 MRHNA, CDR2 SNTAGT. With V trimmed by 5 bases and J by 5 bases, 6 bases remained unmatched. This CDR3 has 15 amino acids. CDR3 DNA sequence: TGTGCCAGCAGTCCGGGACAGGGGTCTAACAATGAGCAGTTCTTC. Its protein is CASSPGQGSNNEQFF.

The sample holds one count of this clone. The chain combines TRBV7-2 with TRBJ2-7; D is ambiguous. Germline lookup yields CDR1 SGHTA and CDR2 FQGNSA. There are 13 residues in the CDR3. V was pared by 1 base and J by 3 bases, with 7 bases between. The CDR3 reads CASSLGRFYEQYF. CDR3 DNA: TGTGCCAGCAGCTTAGGAAGGTTCTACGAGCAGTACTTC.

J is TRBJ1-5 and V is TRBV6-1; D is possibly TRBD1 (5 bases). Germline CDR1 reads MNHNS; CDR2 reads SASEGT. Between the trimmed V and J ends, which lost 3 bases and 9 bases, there was a span of 12 bases. The CDR3 extends over 13 amino acids. DNA of the CDR3: TGTGCCAGCAGTGATTGGAGGGGAGGGCCCCAGCATTTT. Amino acids: CASSDWRGGPQHF.

In DNA form, the CDR3 reads TGTGCCAGCAGTTACGCAAGGGGTAGGAACGAGCAGTACTTC. Its protein product is CASSYARGRNEQYF. This chain uses TRBV6-5 with TRBJ2-7, with D possibly TRBD1 on 5 matching bases. V lost 2 bases and J lost 5, with 13 bases in between. Germline values: CDR1 MNHEY, CDR2 SVGAGI. This CDR3 spans 14 amino acids.

The gene calls are TRBV4-3 and TRBJ2-7, with 7 bases identical to TRBD2. Germline V gene sequence: CDR1 LGHNA, CDR2 YSLEER. V gave up 4 bases and J gave up 4 bases; unmatched junction bases: 10. The CDR3 extends over 15 amino acids. The CDR3 DNA follows: TGCGCCAGCAGCCCTGGGACCGGGGGAGGGTACGAGCAGTACTTC. This gives the protein CASSPGTGGGYEQYF.

The chain is built from TRBV5-1 and TRBJ1-5; 7 nucleotides align to TRBD1. In germline, CDR1 is SGHRS, CDR2 YFSETQ. V lost 5 bases and J lost 0; bases outside the gene matches: 8. This CDR3 spans 16 amino acids. CDR3 nucleotides: TGCGCCAGCAGTCTACAGGGGTTAAATAGCAATCAGCCCCAGCATTTT. This translates into CASSLQGLNSNQPQHF.

J is TRBJ2-2 and V is TRBV6-5; D may correspond to TRBD1 or TRBD2 (5 bases each). Trimming stripped 8 bases from V and 3 bases from J, with 16 bases between. The CDR3 extends over 15 amino acids. Germline V lookup: CDR1 MNHEY, CDR2 SVGAGI. This CDR3 is CASVYGAVDTGELFF. The CDR3 nucleotides read TGTGCCAGCGTATACGGGGCCGTTGACACCGGGGAGCTGTTTTTT.

This clone was seen a few times. The V gene is TRBV5-4, the J gene TRBJ2-7; D perhaps matches TRBD1 (5 bases). The CDR3 is made up of 14 amino acids. Germline assignment: CDR1 SGHNT and CDR2 YYREEE (reference sequence). Trimming shortened V by 9 bases and J by 1 base, and 17 bases separated the two germline ends. This CDR3 is CAIGSQGFSYEQYF. In nucleotides, the CDR3 is TGTGCCATCGGATCTCAGGGATTTTCCTACGAGCAGTACTTC.

V usage is TRBV28 and J usage is TRBJ1-5, with 8 nucleotides matching TRBD1. The CDR3 extends over 16 amino acids. Per germline, CDR1 MDHEN and CDR2 SYDVKM. V was pared by 2 bases and J by 1 base, with 4 bases of the junction left unmatched. CDR3 amino acids: CASSLRTGLSNQPQHF. CDR3 DNA sequence: TGTGCCAGCAGTTTAAGGACAGGGTTAAGCAATCAGCCCCAGCATTTT.

The chain combines TRBV5-5 with TRBJ1-5; TRBD1 aligns across 9 bases. Trimming at V came to 4 bases and at J to 3 bases, leaving 5 bases not matched to a gene. The CDR3 loop spans 15 amino acids. Germline loops: CDR1 SGHKS, CDR2 YYEKEE (reference sequence). DNA for the CDR3: TGTGCCAGCAGCGCTTGGACAGGGGTCAATCAGCCCCAGCATTTT. Residues: CASSAWTGVNQPQHF.

The gene calls are TRBV14 and TRBJ2-7; the match to TRBD2 covers 7 bases. This CDR3 comprises 15 residues. Germline V gene data show CDR1 as SGHDN and CDR2 as FVKESK. Trimming at V came to 2 bases and at J to 2 bases, leaving 6 bases not matched to a gene. The CDR3 DNA is TGTGCCAGCAGCCAATGGCCGGGAGGACCCTACGAGCAGTACTTC. Its protein is CASSQWPGGPYEQYF.

The chain couples TRBV30 to TRBJ1-3, with a possible D match to TRBD1 (5 bases). CDR1 and CDR2 from the germline V gene are GTSNPN and SVGIG (reference sequence). The CDR3 is 15 amino acids. V was trimmed by 5 bases and J by 2 bases, leaving 16 bases between them. In DNA form, the CDR3 reads TGTGCCTGGGCGACCGGAGGGGCGACTGGAAACACCATATATTTT. Protein product: CAWATGGATGNTIYF.

The V call is TRBV6-5, the J call TRBJ1-6; 8 nucleotides match TRBD1. In germline, CDR1 is MNHEY, CDR2 SVGAGI. This CDR3 comprises 15 residues. V lost 4 bases, J lost 7 bases, and 6 bases stayed unmatched. The CDR3 region has the DNA TGTGCCAGCAGTTCCCGACAGGGGACGAATTCACCCCTCCACTTT. Protein product: CASSSRQGTNSPLHF.

The rearrangement joins TRBV30 to TRBJ1-2; 11 bases map to TRBD1. The CDR3 is made up of 14 amino acids. Germline V gene data show CDR1 as GTSNPN and CDR2 as SVGIG (reference sequence). The V segment lost 8 bases and the J segment 0 bases; nucleotides outside the gene matches: 5. The DNA for the CDR3 is TGTGCCCTCGGACAGGGGGCCACTAACTATGGCTACACCTTC. This translates into CALGQGATNYGYTF.

V usage is TRBV27 and J usage is TRBJ2-7, with D possibly being TRBD1 (7 bases). The ends were cut back, 5 bases at V and 0 bases at J, with 20 bases in the middle. The germline CDR1 and CDR2 sequences are MNHEY and SMNVEV (reference sequence). The CDR3 covers 17 residues. Here the CDR3 DNA reads TGTGCCAGCAGTCTAACAAACCGCGGGACAGTCTCCTACGAGCAGTACTTC. This sequence encodes CASSLTNRGTVSYEQYF.